The source of this TCR beta chain is a study of blood T cell repertoires in COVID-19. Data came from immunoSEQ multiplex PCR; TCRdb stores just in-frame clones and leaves some out. The table has more than 300,000 clones, roughly 86% seen once. V was pared by 6 bases and J by 4 bases, with 21 bases between. There are 16 residues in the CDR3. Germline-derived CDR1 and CDR2 are LGHDT and YNNKEL (reference sequence). Input material: PBMCs or T cells enriched from blood (not recorded which). This sequence was found in a man aged 35 to 55 in a cohort exposed to, infected with or recovered from COVID-19 (not recorded which). V and J are TRBV3-1 (or the pseudogene TRBV3-2) and TRBJ2-5; possible D gene TRBD2, 5 bases. CDR3 coding DNA: TGTGCCAGCAGTCTTACTTATAAGGGAGTTCGAGAGACCCAGTACTTC. As protein: CASSLTYKGVRETQYF.